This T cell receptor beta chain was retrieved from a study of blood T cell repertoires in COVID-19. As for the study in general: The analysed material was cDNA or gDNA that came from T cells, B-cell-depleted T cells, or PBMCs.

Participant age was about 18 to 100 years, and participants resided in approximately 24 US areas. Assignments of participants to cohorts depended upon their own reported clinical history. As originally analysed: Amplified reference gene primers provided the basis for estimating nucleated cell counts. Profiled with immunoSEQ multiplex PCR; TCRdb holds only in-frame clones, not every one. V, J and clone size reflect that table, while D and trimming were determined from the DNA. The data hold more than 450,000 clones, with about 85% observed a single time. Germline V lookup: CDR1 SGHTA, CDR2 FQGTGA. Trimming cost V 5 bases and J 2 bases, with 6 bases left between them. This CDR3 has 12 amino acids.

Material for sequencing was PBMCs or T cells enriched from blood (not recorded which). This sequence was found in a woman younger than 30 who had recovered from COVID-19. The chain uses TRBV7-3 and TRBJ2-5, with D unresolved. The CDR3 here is CASSNGQETQYF. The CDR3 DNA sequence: TGTGCCAGCAGCAACGGTCAAGAGACCCAGTACTTC.